Here is one T cell receptor beta chain with its context. This CDR3 has 14 residues. The V gene lost 3 bases and the J gene lost 1 base, with 9 bases spanning the gap. Germline loops: CDR1 KGHSH, CDR2 LQKENI. In the original analysis: Amplifying reference gene primers gave estimates of nucleated cell counts. The method was immunoSEQ multiplex PCR; TCRdb's version includes in-frame clones alone and lacks a portion of them. V, J and clone size reflect that table, while D and trimming were determined from the DNA. Of under 250,000 clones listed, roughly four fifths are singletons. This entry belongs to a study of blood T cell repertoires in COVID-19. Study overall: There were acute and convalescent COVID-19 samples, and they came from the United States, Italy and Spain. Sample material is recorded as cDNA or gDNA derived from T cells, B-cell-depleted T cells, or PBMCs.

This sequence originates from a man aged 45-60 years with active or convalescent COVID-19. The chain is built from TRBV18 and TRBJ2-5; TRBD1 might be the D (6 bases). The source material was peripheral blood. The CDR3 sequence is CASSPRGSQETQYF. Here the CDR3 DNA reads TGTGCCAGCTCACCCAGGGGCTCCCAAGAGACCCAGTACTTC.